This is a list of T cell receptor beta chains from one sample in a study of cytomegalovirus exposure and HLA in healthy donors. Repertoires were generated with immunoSEQ multiplex PCR, while TCRdb's copy carries only in-frame clones and drops some. The sample lists around 38,000 clones, 66% occurring once. The sequencing input was PBMCs. The receptors stem from a man aged 50 to 59 in good health and CMV-seropositive. The CDR3 runs from the conserved cysteine through the conserved F or W. The D gene is left open where the match is weak. Clone size is not always given. Where it is, it says once, few, many or a class for expanded clones.

abundance	v_gene	d_gene	j_gene	len	CDR3aa	CDR3nt
few	TRBV7-3	-	TRBJ1-6	14	CASSLQGVNSPLHF	TGTGCCAGCAGCTTACAGGGCGTGAATTCACCCCTCCACTTT
-	TRBV7-6	-	TRBJ1-1	14	CASSLVGANTEAFF	TGTGCCAGCAGCTTAGTAGGAGCCAACACTGAAGCTTTCTTT
-	TRBV28	TRBD1	TRBJ2-5	14	CASSFQGQQETQYF	TGTGCCAGCAGTTTCCAGGGACAGCAAGAGACCCAGTACTTC
-	TRBV4-1	TRBD1	TRBJ2-7	15	CASSQATGDSYEQYF	TGCGCCAGCAGCCAAGCTACAGGGGACAGCTACGAGCAGTACTTC
few	TRBV5-1	-	TRBJ1-1	11	CASAGNTEAFF	TGCGCCAGCGCAGGCAACACTGAAGCTTTCTTT
-	TRBV5-1	TRBD1	TRBJ2-5	16	CASSLTSTGALETQYF	TGCGCCAGCAGCCTTACCTCGACAGGGGCTTTAGAGACCCAGTACTTC
-	TRBV28	-	TRBJ1-2	12	CAASTVNYGYTF	TGTGCCGCGTCTACCGTTAACTATGGCTACACCTTC
once	TRBV9	TRBD2	TRBJ2-1	15	CASSVAGDPYNEQFF	TGTGCCAGCAGCGTCGCGGGGGACCCTTACAATGAGCAGTTCTTC
-	TRBV9	-	TRBJ2-7	15	CASSVGGGSPYEQYF	TGTGCCAGCAGCGTGGGAGGGGGGTCTCCCTACGAGCAGTACTTC
-	TRBV11-3	TRBD1	TRBJ1-2	15	CASSSSGQGSYGYTF	TGTGCCAGCAGCTCCTCGGGACAGGGCAGCTATGGCTACACCTTC
-	TRBV7-2	-	TRBJ2-7	16	CASSLAGPIGSYEQYF	TGTGCCAGCAGCTTAGCGGGGCCAATAGGCTCCTACGAGCAGTACTTC
once	TRBV4-2	-	TRBJ1-1	14	CASSQDIGRTEAFF	TGTGCCAGCAGCCAAGATATTGGGCGCACTGAAGCTTTCTTT
few	TRBV6-1	TRBD1	TRBJ1-5	15	CASLSGGFSNQPQHF	TGTGCCAGCCTTTCAGGGGGCTTCAGCAATCAGCCCCAGCATTTT
-	TRBV27	TRBD2	TRBJ2-1	15	CASSPTSGGVGEQFF	TGTGCCAGCAGTCCGACTAGCGGGGGAGTCGGTGAGCAGTTCTTC
-	TRBV10-3	-	TRBJ1-1	16	CAISESMDSPVDEAFF	TGTGCCATCAGTGAGTCCATGGACAGTCCCGTTGATGAAGCTTTCTTT
-	TRBV12-5	TRBD2	TRBJ2-2	19	CASGLGVFVPGGGTGELFF	TGTGCTAGTGGTTTGGGAGTTTTTGTCCCGGGGGGTGGCACCGGGGAGCTGTTTTTT
once	TRBV5-6	-	TRBJ1-2	14	CASSLRVANYGYTF	TGTGCCAGCAGCTTACGGGTGGCTAACTATGGCTACACCTTC
-	TRBV5-1	-	TRBJ2-7	14	CASSPSGSTYEQYF	TGCGCCAGCAGCCCATCAGGGTCCACTTACGAGCAGTACTTC
few	TRBV6-1	-	TRBJ1-4	16	CASSEFGPGGIEKLFF	TGTGCCAGCAGTGAGTTCGGTCCGGGGGGAATTGAAAAACTGTTTTTT
-	TRBV11-3	TRBD1	TRBJ2-7	15	CASSFAGTGGNEQYF	TGTGCCAGCAGCTTCGCCGGGACAGGGGGCAACGAGCAGTACTTC
-	TRBV6-1	-	TRBJ1-1	14	CASRGVGASTEAFF	TGTGCCAGCAGGGGCGTTGGGGCTAGCACTGAAGCTTTCTTT
-	TRBV4-2	TRBD1	TRBJ1-5	17	CASSSTGYSNSNQPQHF	TGTGCCAGCTCCTCGACAGGGTACAGCAATAGCAATCAGCCCCAGCATTTT